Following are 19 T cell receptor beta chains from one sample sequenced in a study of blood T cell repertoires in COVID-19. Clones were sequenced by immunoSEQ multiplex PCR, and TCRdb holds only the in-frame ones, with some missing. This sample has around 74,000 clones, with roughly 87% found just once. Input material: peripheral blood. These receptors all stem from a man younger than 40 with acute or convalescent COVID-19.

The CDR3 is CASSVDTEAFF. CDR3 nucleotides: TGTGCCAGCAGTGTCGACACTGAAGCTTTCTTT. The rearrangement uses TRBV12-3 or TRBV12-4 and TRBJ1-1; no clear D. This CDR3 has 11 amino acids. V lost 5 bases and J lost 3, with 4 bases in between.

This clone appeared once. CDR3 DNA sequence: TGTGCCAGCAGCCTCCGTTGGGGGGTTTACGAGCAGTACTTC. It codes for CASSLRWGVYEQYF. The J gene is TRBJ2-7, the V gene TRBV6-5, with D perhaps matching TRBD2 (6 bases). Germline-derived CDR1 and CDR2 are MNHEY and SVGAGI. V gave up 6 bases and J gave up 4 bases, with 16 bases separating them. CDR3 length: 14 residues.

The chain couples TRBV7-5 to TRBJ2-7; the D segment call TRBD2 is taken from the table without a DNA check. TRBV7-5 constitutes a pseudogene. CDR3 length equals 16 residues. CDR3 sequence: CVRSLRPGLAHYEQYF. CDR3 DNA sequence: TGTGTCAGAAGCCTACGCCCTGGACTAGCACACTACGAGCAGTACTTC.

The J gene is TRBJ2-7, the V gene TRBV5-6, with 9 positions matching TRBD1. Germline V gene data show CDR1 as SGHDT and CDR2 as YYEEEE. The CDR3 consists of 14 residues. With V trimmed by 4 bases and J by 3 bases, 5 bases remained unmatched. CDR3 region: CASSPGTGFYEQYF. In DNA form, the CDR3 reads TGTGCCAGCAGCCCCGGGACAGGGTTCTACGAGCAGTACTTC.

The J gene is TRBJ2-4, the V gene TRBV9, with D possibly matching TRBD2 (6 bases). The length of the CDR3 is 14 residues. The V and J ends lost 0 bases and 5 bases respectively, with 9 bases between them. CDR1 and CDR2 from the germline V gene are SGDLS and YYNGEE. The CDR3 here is CASSVGGLQNIQYF. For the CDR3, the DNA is TGTGCCAGCAGCGTAGGGGGACTCCAAAACATTCAGTACTTC. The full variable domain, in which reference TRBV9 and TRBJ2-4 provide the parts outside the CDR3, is DSGVTQTPKHLITATGQRVTLRCSPRSGDLSVYWYQQSLDQGLQFLIQYYNGEERAKGNILERFSAQQFPDLHSELNLSSLELGDSALYFCASSVGGLQNIQYFGAGTRLSVL.

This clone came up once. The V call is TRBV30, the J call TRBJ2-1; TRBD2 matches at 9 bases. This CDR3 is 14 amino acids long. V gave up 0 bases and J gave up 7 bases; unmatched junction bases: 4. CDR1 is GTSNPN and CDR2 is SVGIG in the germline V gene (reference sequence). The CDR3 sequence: CAWSVQREVNEQFF. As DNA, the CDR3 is TGTGCCTGGAGTGTCCAGCGGGAGGTAAATGAGCAGTTCTTC.

CDR3 protein: CASSGLEQYF. The CDR3 coding sequence is TGCGCCAGCAGTGGACTTGAGCAGTACTTC. This rearrangement joins TRBV10-1 to TRBJ2-7; the D is unclear. The CDR3 totals 10 residues. Looked up from germline, CDR1 is WNHNN and CDR2 is SYGVQD (reference sequence). Trimming shortened V by 4 bases and J by 7 bases, and 5 bases separated the two germline ends.

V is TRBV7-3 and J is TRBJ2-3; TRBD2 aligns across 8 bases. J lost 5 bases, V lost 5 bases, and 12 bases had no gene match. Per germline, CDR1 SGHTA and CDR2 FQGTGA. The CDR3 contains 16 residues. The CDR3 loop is CASSRNGAGVKDTQYF. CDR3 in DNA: TGTGCCAGCAGCAGGAACGGAGCGGGAGTAAAAGATACGCAGTATTTT.

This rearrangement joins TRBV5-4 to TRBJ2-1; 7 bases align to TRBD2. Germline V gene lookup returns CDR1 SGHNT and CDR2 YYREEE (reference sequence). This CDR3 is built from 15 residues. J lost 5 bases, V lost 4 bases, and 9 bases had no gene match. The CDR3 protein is CASSNPPSGNNEQFF. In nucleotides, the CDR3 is TGTGCCAGCAGCAACCCGCCTAGCGGTAACAATGAGCAGTTCTTC.

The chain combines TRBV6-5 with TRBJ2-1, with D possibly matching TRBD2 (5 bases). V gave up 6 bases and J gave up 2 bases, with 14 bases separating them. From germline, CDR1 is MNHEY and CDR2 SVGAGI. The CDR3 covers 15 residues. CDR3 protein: CASSRSTGTYNEQFF. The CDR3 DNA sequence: TGTGCCAGCAGCCGCTCGACGGGGACCTACAATGAGCAGTTCTTC.

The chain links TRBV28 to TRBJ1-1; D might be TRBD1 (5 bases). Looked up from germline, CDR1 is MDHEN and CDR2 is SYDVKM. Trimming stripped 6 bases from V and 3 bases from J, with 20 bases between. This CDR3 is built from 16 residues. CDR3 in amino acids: CASSPWGRAGDTEAFF. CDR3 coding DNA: TGTGCCAGCAGCCCGTGGGGCCGGGCTGGGGACACTGAAGCTTTCTTT.

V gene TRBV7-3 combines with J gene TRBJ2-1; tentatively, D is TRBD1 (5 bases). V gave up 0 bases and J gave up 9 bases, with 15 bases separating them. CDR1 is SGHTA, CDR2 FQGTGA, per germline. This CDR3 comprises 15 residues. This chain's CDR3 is CASSLTDRGWGEQFF. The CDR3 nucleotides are TGTGCCAGCAGCTTAACAGATAGGGGTTGGGGTGAGCAGTTCTTC.

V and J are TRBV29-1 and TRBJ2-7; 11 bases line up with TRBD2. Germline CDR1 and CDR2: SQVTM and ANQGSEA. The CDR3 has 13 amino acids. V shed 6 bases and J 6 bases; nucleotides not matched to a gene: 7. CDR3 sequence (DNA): TGCAGCGTAACTAGCGGGAGACATTCCGAGCAGTACTTC. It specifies CSVTSGRHSEQYF.

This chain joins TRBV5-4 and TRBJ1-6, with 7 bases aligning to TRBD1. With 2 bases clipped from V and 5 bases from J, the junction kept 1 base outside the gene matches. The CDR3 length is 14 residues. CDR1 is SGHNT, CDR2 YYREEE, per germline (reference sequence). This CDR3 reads CASSLGGDNSPLHF. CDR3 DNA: TGTGCCAGCAGCTTAGGGGGCGATAATTCACCCCTCCACTTT.

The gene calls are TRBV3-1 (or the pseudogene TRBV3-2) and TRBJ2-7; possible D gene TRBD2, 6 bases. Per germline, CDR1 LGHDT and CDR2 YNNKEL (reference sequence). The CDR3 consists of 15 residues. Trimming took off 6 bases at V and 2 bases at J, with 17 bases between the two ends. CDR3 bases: TGTGCCAGCAGAAAAAAACTAGCACCGACCTACGAGCAGTACTTC. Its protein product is CASRKKLAPTYEQYF.

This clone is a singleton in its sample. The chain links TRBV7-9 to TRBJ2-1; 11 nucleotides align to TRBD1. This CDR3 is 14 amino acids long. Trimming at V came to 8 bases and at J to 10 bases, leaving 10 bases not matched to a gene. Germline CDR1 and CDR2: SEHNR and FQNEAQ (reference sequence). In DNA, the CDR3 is TGTGCCAGCTCCCGGGACAGGGGGTACCGGGAGCAGTTCTTC. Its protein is CASSRDRGYREQFF.

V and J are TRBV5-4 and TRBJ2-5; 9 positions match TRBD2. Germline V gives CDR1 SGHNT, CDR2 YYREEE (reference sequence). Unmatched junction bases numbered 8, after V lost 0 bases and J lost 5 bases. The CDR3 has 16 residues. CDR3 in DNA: TGTGCCAGCAGCTTGGCCATTGGCGGGAGGGCGGAGACCCAGTACTTC. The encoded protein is CASSLAIGGRAETQYF.

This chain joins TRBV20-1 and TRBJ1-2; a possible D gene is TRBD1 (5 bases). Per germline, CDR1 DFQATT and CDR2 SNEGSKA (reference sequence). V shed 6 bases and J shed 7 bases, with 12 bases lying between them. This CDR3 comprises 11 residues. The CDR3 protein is CSAIGGGGYTF. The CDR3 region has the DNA TGCAGTGCAATTGGGGGGGGTGGCTACACCTTC.

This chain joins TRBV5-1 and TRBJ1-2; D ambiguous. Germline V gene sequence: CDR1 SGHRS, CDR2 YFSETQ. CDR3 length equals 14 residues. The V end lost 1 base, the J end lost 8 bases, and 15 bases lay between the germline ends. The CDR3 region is CASSLSVGLLGYTF. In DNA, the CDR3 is TGCGCCAGCAGCTTGTCGGTAGGACTCCTAGGCTACACCTTC.